Below are 20 T cell receptor beta chains sequenced from a single sample in a study of T-cell reconstitution after alpha-beta-depleted transplantation in children. Using unique molecular identifiers, the investigators prepared the TCRbeta library. MiXCR, applied by TCRdb to the PCR reads, yields one record per CDR3 protein. The data contain 700,000 to 950,000 distinct CDR3 sequences, roughly 15% of them seen just once; the ten biggest clones take up roughly 4.8%. This specimen was PBMCs, mostly from graft donor cells, taken 360 days after TCRalphabeta/CD19-depleted stem cell transplant. The origin of the receptors is a male patient between 10 and 17 years old who had a stem cell transplant for acute lymphoblastic leukemia, so the T cells may come from the graft donor.

This clonotype was counted a few times. The chain joins TRBV5-1 to TRBJ2-5; unclear D gene. The V gene lost 3 bases and the J gene lost 5 bases, with 14 bases spanning the gap. The CDR3 is 14 residues long. CDR1 and CDR2 (germline): SGHRS, YFSETQ. CDR3 nucleotides: TGCGCCAGCAGCTCCCCCGGCCCCTTGGAGACCCAGTACTTC. The encoded protein is CASSSPGPLETQYF.

This clonotype was detected only a few times. The V call is TRBV5-1, the J call TRBJ2-7, with no clear D. Looked up from germline, CDR1 is SGHRS and CDR2 is YFSETQ. This CDR3 comprises 16 residues. The V end was cut by 0 bases, the J end by 0 bases, with 13 bases between. The CDR3 is CASSLAYSGASYEQYF. The CDR3 DNA reads TGCGCCAGCAGCTTGGCCTATTCCGGCGCCTCCTACGAGCAGTACTTC.

V and J are TRBV5-1 and TRBJ1-1; 8 nucleotides agree with TRBD1. V shed 4 bases, J shed 11 bases, and the junction held 16 bases outside the gene matches. Germline V lookup: CDR1 SGHRS, CDR2 YFSETQ. This CDR3 has 15 residues. The CDR3 reads CASSPLQGGPSYAFF. The CDR3 nucleotides are TGCGCCAGCAGCCCGCTACAGGGGGGCCCATCTTACGCTTTCTTT. Looking up the rest from reference TRBV5-1 and TRBJ1-1 gives the full variable domain: KAGVTQTPRYLIKTRGQQVTLSCSPISGHRSVSWYQQTPGQGLQFLFEYFSETQRNKGNFPGRFSGRQFSNSRSEMNVSTLELGDSALYLCASSPLQGGPSYAFFGQGTRLTVV.

The chain is built from TRBV7-3 and TRBJ2-1; 7 nucleotides match TRBD2. Unmatched junction bases numbered 14, after V lost 6 bases and J lost 6 bases. CDR1 and CDR2 (germline): SGHTA, FQGTGA. CDR3 length: 16 residues. DNA of the CDR3: TGTGCCAGCAGGCTAAGGTCGGGAGGTACCGGCAATGAGCAGTTCTTC. Translating it yields CASRLRSGGTGNEQFF.

V and J are TRBV5-1 and TRBJ1-4; 7 nucleotides agree with TRBD1. The CDR3 runs to 15 residues. The V segment lost 4 bases and the J segment 2 bases; nucleotides outside the gene matches: 5. Per the germline V gene, CDR1 is SGHRS and CDR2 is YFSETQ. CDR3 DNA: TGCGCCAGCAGCCCTGGACAGGTTACTAATGAAAAACTGTTTTTT. Translating gives CASSPGQVTNEKLFF.

V and J are TRBV12-3 or TRBV12-4 and TRBJ2-5; 9 positions match TRBD2. This CDR3 region has 17 residues. Trimming removed 4 bases from V and 0 bases from J; junction bases left unmatched: 9. CDR3 bases: TGTGCCAGCAGTTCAAGTCGGACTAGCGCCCACCAAGAGACCCAGTACTTC. It yields the protein CASSSSRTSAHQETQYF.

This clonotype was recorded once. The junction differs from germline at one of its ends, possibly a read error. The rearrangement links TRBV5-1 to TRBJ2-7; 9 bases map to TRBD1. Germline V gene sequence: CDR1 SGHRS, CDR2 YFSETQ. The CDR3 length is 15 residues. The CDR3 DNA reads as TGCTCCAGCAGCTTGCGCCCCGGACAGGGGAGGGAGCAGTACTTC. It yields the protein CSSSLRPGQGREQYF.

V usage is TRBV7-8 and J usage is TRBJ2-1, with D hard to call. Germline CDR1 is SGHVS and CDR2 is FQNEAQ. The CDR3 loop spans 13 amino acids. V lost 2 bases to trimming and J lost 13 bases, with 15 bases between them. The DNA of the CDR3 is TGTGCCAGCAGCTTACGGGCTAGTCCTGAACAGTTCTTC. Amino acid sequence: CASSLRASPEQFF.

The V gene is TRBV24-1, the J gene TRBJ2-1; 16 positions match TRBD2. Germline CDR1 KGHDR, CDR2 SFDVKD. This CDR3 is 18 amino acids long. The V gene end was trimmed by 4 bases and the J gene end by 2 bases; junction bases not matched to a gene: 4. The CDR3 bases are TGTGCCACCAGTGACCAGGGACTAGCGGGAGGGCCCTACAATGAGCAGTTCTTC. Encoded protein: CATSDQGLAGGPYNEQFF.

The chain recombines TRBV7-8 with TRBJ2-7; 9 bases align to TRBD2. V trimming: 5 bases; J trimming: 2 bases; junction bases outside the gene matches: 4. There are 14 residues in the CDR3. CDR1 SGHVS and CDR2 FQNEAQ come from the germline V gene. The CDR3 DNA sequence: TGTGCCAGCAGCCCGCGGGAGGGCCCCTACGAGCAGTACTTC. Its protein is CASSPREGPYEQYF.

This clonotype was seen a single time. The chain employs TRBV25-1 and TRBJ1-4; maybe TRBD1 (6 bases). This CDR3 is built from 15 residues. Germline V lookup: CDR1 MGHDK, CDR2 SYGVNS. V lost 4 bases, J lost 8 bases, and 17 bases lay in between. The CDR3 nucleotides read TGTGCCAGCAGTGCCGGACAGAGGGCTACCGAAAAACTGTTTTTT. It translates to CASSAGQRATEKLFF.

This clonotype was found many times. The chain carries TRBV12-3 or TRBV12-4 and TRBJ1-2; D gene ambiguous. With 4 bases removed from V and 3 bases from J, the gap between germline ends came to 9 bases. The CDR3 is made up of 13 amino acids. CDR3 DNA sequence: TGTGCCAGCAGTTACGGAGAGGACTATGGCTACACCTTC. It yields the protein CASSYGEDYGYTF.

This clonotype was counted a single time. J is TRBJ1-4 and V is TRBV29-1, with D unclear. Germline CDR1 is SQVTM and CDR2 is ANQGSEA. The CDR3 extends over 13 amino acids. The V gene lost 4 bases and the J gene lost 0 bases, with 6 bases spanning the gap. The CDR3 bases are TGCAGCGTTGTCAGAACAACTAATGAAAAACTGTTTTTT. It encodes CSVVRTTNEKLFF.

CDR3 DNA: TGTGCCAGCAGCCCTGATAGGGGGGCGGGCTACGAGCAGTACTTC. It specifies CASSPDRGAGYEQYF. The chain employs TRBV6-1 and TRBJ2-7; D possibly uses TRBD1 or TRBD2 (6 bases each). The germline gives CDR1 MNHNS, CDR2 SASEGT. The CDR3 is 15 amino acids. The germline V and J ends were trimmed by 6 bases and 3 bases, with 18 bases remaining between them.

J is TRBJ2-1 and V is TRBV7-8; 9 bases are a match to TRBD2. Germline V gives CDR1 SGHVS, CDR2 FQNEAQ. V lost 4 bases to trimming and J lost 0 bases; unmatched junction nucleotides: 16. The CDR3 is made up of 20 amino acids. CDR3 sequence reads: CASSYTGPRLAASSYNEQFF. CDR3 nucleotides: TGTGCCAGCAGCTATACGGGCCCCCGACTAGCGGCTAGCTCCTACAATGAGCAGTTCTTC.

This clonotype was observed a handful of times. The chain carries TRBV10-3 and TRBJ2-7; D not resolved. The CDR3 covers 18 residues. Germline loops: CDR1 ENHRY, CDR2 SYGVKD. The V end lost 0 bases, the J end lost 0 bases, and 18 bases lay between the germline ends. The CDR3 loop reads CAISESDYRLGSSYEQYF. DNA of the CDR3: TGTGCCATCAGTGAGTCGGATTACCGACTGGGTAGCTCCTACGAGCAGTACTTC.

This chain joins TRBV7-9 and TRBJ1-5; 8 bases are shared with TRBD1. V trimming: 5 bases; J trimming: 0 bases; junction bases outside the gene matches: 3. CDR1 and CDR2 from the germline V gene are SEHNR and FQNEAQ (reference sequence). CDR3 length equals 15 residues. The CDR3 DNA reads TGTGCCAGCAGCGGGGACAGGCATAGCAATCAGCCCCAGCATTTT. Translated: CASSGDRHSNQPQHF.

The chain carries TRBV7-2 and TRBJ2-7, with a weak D call TRBD1 (6 bases). The CDR3 runs to 14 residues. The germline CDR1 and CDR2 sequences are SGHTA and FQGNSA. V lost 2 bases and J lost 2, with 10 bases in between. CDR3 in amino acids: CASSLPGTPYEQYF. The CDR3 region has the DNA TGTGCCAGCAGCTTACCTGGGACACCCTACGAGCAGTACTTC.

V gene TRBV12-3 or TRBV12-4 combines with J gene TRBJ2-5, with D perhaps given as TRBD1 or TRBD2 (5 bases each). Trimming removed 3 bases at V and 1 base at J, with 15 bases between. The CDR3 is 16 amino acids. In nucleotides, the CDR3 is TGTGCCAGCAGTTTGGGGCCCGGGGCGGCCCAAGAGACCCAGTACTTC. Its translation is CASSLGPGAAQETQYF.

About this clonotype: A read error may be the cause here, since a much bigger clone is one base away. The rearrangement uses TRBV12-3 or TRBV12-4 and TRBJ2-1, with D unresolved. The CDR3 loop spans 13 amino acids. Trimming took off 0 bases at V and 3 bases at J, with 3 bases between the two ends. The CDR3 nucleotides are TGTGCCAGCAGTTTAGCCCACTACAATGAGCAGTTCTTC. Protein product: CASSLAHYNEQFF.